The rows below give T cell receptor beta chains drawn from one sample of a study of blood T cells in healthy people across ages. TCRdb independently ran MiXCR on the 5' RACE reads; one entry per CDR3 protein. Among around 1.7 million distinct CDR3 sequences, roughly 27% were seen once, and the ten largest hold roughly 8.2%. Sequenced sample: blood. These receptors came from a woman in her twenties or thirties in good health. The CDR3 runs from the conserved cysteine through the conserved F or W. A D gene is named only where the DNA matches it firmly. Where a row states a size, it is once, few, many or the class of an expanded clone; other rows omit it.

D: TRBD1
J: TRBJ2-1
V: TRBV20-1
size: NA
DNA: TGCAGTGCCAGAGGACAGGGGCCTTACAATGAGCAGTTCTTC
CDR3: CSARGQGPYNEQFF

D: NA
J: TRBJ2-7
V: TRBV7-9
size: NA
DNA: TGTGCCAGCAGCCCAACTCGAATGGAAAAGCAGTACTTC
CDR3: CASSPTRMEKQYF

D: TRBD1
J: TRBJ1-3
V: TRBV5-1
size: NA
DNA: TGCGCCAGCAGCTCGCGCCCCACCGACAGGGTCTCTGGAAACACCATATATTTT
CDR3: CASSSRPTDRVSGNTIYF

D: NA
J: TRBJ2-2
V: TRBV6-5
size: few
DNA: TGTGCCAGCAGGCCGGGACAAGCGAACACCGGGGAGCTGTTTTTT
CDR3: CASRPGQANTGELFF

D: NA
J: TRBJ2-5
V: TRBV20-1
size: NA
DNA: TGCAGTGCTAGACACCGGGGGTACCGGGAGACCCAGTACTTC
CDR3: CSARHRGYRETQYF

D: NA
J: TRBJ1-2
V: TRBV14
size: NA
DNA: TGTGCCAGCAGCCAAGCCCGCAGGGATAGTGGCTACACCTTC
CDR3: CASSQARRDSGYTF

D: TRBD2
J: TRBJ2-1
V: TRBV7-9
size: few
DNA: TGTGCCAGCAGCTTACAAGCGGGAGACCTCAGTCAGTTCTTC
CDR3: CASSLQAGDLSQFF

D: TRBD1
J: TRBJ2-3
V: TRBV20-1
size: few
DNA: TGCAGTGCTGGAACAGGGGTCACTACCAGCACAGATACGCAGTATTTT
CDR3: CSAGTGVTTSTDTQYF

D: TRBD1
J: TRBJ2-7
V: TRBV4-3
size: NA
DNA: TGCGCCAGCAGCCAAGAATGGGACAGGGGGCCCTACGAGCAGTACTTC
CDR3: CASSQEWDRGPYEQYF

D: TRBD1
J: TRBJ1-2
V: TRBV10-3
size: NA
DNA: TGTGCCGTCAGTGGGGGCACAGGGGGCGCTCACTATGGCTACACCTTC
CDR3: CAVSGGTGGAHYGYTF

D: NA
J: TRBJ2-3
V: TRBV5-1
size: many
DNA: TGCGCCAGCAGCTTATTGGGGGTCCCCCTTTTATATACGCAGTATTTT
CDR3: CASSLLGVPLLYTQYF

D: TRBD2
J: TRBJ2-1
V: TRBV7-2
size: NA
DNA: TGTGCCAGCAGCTCCCCTTCGGCGGGAGGGCCGTACAATGAGCAGTTCTTC
CDR3: CASSSPSAGGPYNEQFF

D: TRBD1
J: TRBJ2-2
V: TRBV7-9
size: NA
DNA: TGTGCCAGCAGCCAGACAGGGGTCGCCGGGGAGCTGTTTTTT
CDR3: CASSQTGVAGELFF

D: NA
J: TRBJ1-1
V: TRBV4-3
size: few
DNA: TGCGCCAGCAGCCAAGATTGGGATAACACTGAAGCTTTCTTT
CDR3: CASSQDWDNTEAFF